The 5 T cell receptor beta chains below were found in one sample sequenced in a study of blood T cell repertoires in COVID-19. TCRdb keeps only in-frame clones here, not all; method: immunoSEQ multiplex PCR. Among roughly 70,000 clones, approximately 91% were seen once, and the ten largest hold roughly 4%. Sequenced input: peripheral blood. All receptors derive from a man between 65 and 80 years old with acute or convalescent COVID-19.

This rearrangement joins TRBV7-2 to TRBJ1-2, with 8 bases matching TRBD1. Trimming removed 4 bases from V and 4 bases from J; junction bases left unmatched: 5. Germline CDR1 SGHTA, CDR2 FQGNSA. The CDR3 contains 14 residues. The CDR3 region is CASSSDRASYGYTF. For the CDR3, the DNA is TGTGCCAGCAGCTCGGACAGGGCCTCCTATGGCTACACCTTC.

The chain has TRBV27 and TRBJ2-7; 14 nucleotides agree with TRBD2. This CDR3 contains 16 residues. After removal of 5 bases from V and 4 bases from J, the junction contained 7 bases not matched to a gene. Looked up from germline, CDR1 is MNHEY and CDR2 is SMNVEV (reference sequence). Here the CDR3 DNA reads TGTGCCAGCAGTCCCGTGACTAGCGGGGGGGCGTACGAGCAGTACTTC. Translated, it gives CASSPVTSGGAYEQYF.

The chain employs TRBV4-3 and TRBJ1-2; 7 positions agree with TRBD1. The V gene end was trimmed by 4 bases and the J gene end by 1 base; junction bases not matched to a gene: 3. The CDR3 has 14 amino acids. Germline lookup yields CDR1 LGHNA and CDR2 YSLEER. The CDR3 is CASSPRQGNYGYTF. The CDR3 DNA reads TGCGCCAGCAGCCCGAGACAGGGTAACTATGGCTACACCTTC.

This clone was seen only once. The rearrangement links TRBV28 to TRBJ2-2; tentative D call: TRBD1 (5 bases). The CDR3 totals 14 residues. Germline loops: CDR1 MDHEN, CDR2 SYDVKM. V shed 6 bases and J shed 6 bases, with 14 bases lying between them. In DNA form, the CDR3 reads TGTGCCAGCAGGCTCCCTCAGGGTTCCGGGGAGCTGTTTTTT. Encoded protein: CASRLPQGSGELFF.

The chain couples TRBV18 to TRBJ2-5; 8 bases are shared with TRBD2. V was clipped by 2 bases and J by 1 base; unmatched bases: 6. The CDR3 has 16 residues. CDR1 and CDR2 from the germline V gene are KGHSH and LQKENI. CDR3 sequence reads: CASSPLAGSPQETQYF. CDR3 sequence (DNA): TGTGCCAGCTCACCATTAGCGGGGTCGCCCCAAGAGACCCAGTACTTC.